This entry describes one T cell receptor beta chain. Its target is not known. Constant-segment primers and 5'RACE yielded cDNA libraries for TCR alpha and TCR beta, each carrying sample barcodes and UMIs. TCRdb reprocessed the 5' RACE reads with MiXCR, giving one entry per CDR3 protein. Among about 81,000 distinct CDR3 sequences listed, 25% were seen once. CDR1 is SGHVS, CDR2 FQNEAQ, per germline. Trimming left V 4 bases short and J 10 bases short, with 11 bases between. CDR3 length: 13 amino acids. These data come from a study of T-cell memory formation after mild COVID-19. Findings and caveats of the study: The authors left the SARS-CoV-2 specificity of second-wave clones peaking on day 37 unconfirmed. The study found contracting CD4+ clones mainly in CM and EM and contracting CD8+ clones in EMRA.

This TCR derives from a young man who had mild COVID-19 (a few samples of this study predate the infection). Cell type and time point are not known. Sequenced sample: PBMCs or a T cell subset sorted from them (not recorded which). The chain combines TRBV7-8 with TRBJ1-6; D gene uncertain. The DNA for the CDR3 is TGTGCCAGCAGCTGGACGGAATACTCACCCCTCCACTTT. It codes for CASSWTEYSPLHF.